A single T cell receptor (beta chain) is shown here with its context. The data derive from a study of shared clonotypes between healthy human individuals. TCRdb keeps only in-frame clones here, not all; method: immunoSEQ multiplex PCR. This table has roughly 2,000,000 clones, about 95% appearing once. It was CD45RO-negative cells, positively selected for CCR7, that made up naive CD8 cells, with terminally differentiated effector memory CD45RA+ cells excluded. Germline V lookup: CDR1 SNHLY, CDR2 FYNNEI. The CDR3 covers 18 residues. Losses at the gene ends were 5 bases for V and 0 bases for J; bases not matched to a gene: 11.

Sequenced sample: naive CD8+ T cells sorted from blood. This receptor was identified in a man aged 18 to 35 in good health. This chain joins TRBV2 and TRBJ2-4; 9 bases agree with TRBD2. CDR3 protein: CASSSIPSGDPAKNIQYF. CDR3 nucleotide sequence: TGTGCCAGCAGTTCCATCCCTAGCGGGGACCCAGCCAAAAACATTCAGTACTTC.